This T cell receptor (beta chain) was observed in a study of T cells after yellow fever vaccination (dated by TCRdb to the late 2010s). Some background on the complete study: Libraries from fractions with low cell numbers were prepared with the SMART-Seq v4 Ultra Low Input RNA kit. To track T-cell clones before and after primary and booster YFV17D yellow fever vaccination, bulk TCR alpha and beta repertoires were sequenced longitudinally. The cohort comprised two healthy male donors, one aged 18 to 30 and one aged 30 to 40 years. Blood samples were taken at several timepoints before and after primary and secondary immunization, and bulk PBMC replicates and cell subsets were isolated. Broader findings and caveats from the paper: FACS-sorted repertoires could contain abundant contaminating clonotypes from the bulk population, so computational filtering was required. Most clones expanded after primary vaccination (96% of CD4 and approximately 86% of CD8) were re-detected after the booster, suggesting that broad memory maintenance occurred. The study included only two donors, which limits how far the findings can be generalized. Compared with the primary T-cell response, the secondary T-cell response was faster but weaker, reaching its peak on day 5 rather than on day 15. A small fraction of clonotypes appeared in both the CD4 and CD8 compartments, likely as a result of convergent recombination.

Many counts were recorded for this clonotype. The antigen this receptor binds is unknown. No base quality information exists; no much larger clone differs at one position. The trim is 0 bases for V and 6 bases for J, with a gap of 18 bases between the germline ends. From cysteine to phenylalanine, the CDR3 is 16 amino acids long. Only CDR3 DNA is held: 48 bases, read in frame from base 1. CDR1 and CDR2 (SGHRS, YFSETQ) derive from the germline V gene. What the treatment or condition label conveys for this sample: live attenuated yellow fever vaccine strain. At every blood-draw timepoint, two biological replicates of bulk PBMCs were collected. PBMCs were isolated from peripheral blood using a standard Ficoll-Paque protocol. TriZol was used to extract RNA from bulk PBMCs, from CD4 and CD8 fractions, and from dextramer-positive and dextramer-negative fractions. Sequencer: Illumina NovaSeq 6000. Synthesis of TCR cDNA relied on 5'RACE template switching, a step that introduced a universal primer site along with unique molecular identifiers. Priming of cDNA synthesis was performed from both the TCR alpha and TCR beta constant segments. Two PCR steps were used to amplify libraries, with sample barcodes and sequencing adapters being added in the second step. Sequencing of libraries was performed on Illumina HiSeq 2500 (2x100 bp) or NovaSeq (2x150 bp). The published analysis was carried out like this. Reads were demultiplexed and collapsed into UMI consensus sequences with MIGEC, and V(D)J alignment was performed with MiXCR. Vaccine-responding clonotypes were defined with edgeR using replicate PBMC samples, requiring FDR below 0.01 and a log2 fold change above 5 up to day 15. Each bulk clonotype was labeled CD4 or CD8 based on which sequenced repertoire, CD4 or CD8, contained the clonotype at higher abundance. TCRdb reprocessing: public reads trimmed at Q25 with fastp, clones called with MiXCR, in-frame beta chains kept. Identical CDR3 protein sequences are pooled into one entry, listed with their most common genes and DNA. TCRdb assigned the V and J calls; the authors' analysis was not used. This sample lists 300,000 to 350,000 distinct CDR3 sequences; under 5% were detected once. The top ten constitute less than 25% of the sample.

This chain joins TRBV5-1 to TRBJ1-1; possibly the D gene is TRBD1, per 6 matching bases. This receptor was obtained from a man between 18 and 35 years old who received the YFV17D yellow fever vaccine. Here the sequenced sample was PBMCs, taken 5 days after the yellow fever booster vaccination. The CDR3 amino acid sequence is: CASSLVDGGRRAEAFF. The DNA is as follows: TGCGCCAGCAGCTTGGTTGATGGGGGGCGCAGGGCTGAAGCTTTCTTT.